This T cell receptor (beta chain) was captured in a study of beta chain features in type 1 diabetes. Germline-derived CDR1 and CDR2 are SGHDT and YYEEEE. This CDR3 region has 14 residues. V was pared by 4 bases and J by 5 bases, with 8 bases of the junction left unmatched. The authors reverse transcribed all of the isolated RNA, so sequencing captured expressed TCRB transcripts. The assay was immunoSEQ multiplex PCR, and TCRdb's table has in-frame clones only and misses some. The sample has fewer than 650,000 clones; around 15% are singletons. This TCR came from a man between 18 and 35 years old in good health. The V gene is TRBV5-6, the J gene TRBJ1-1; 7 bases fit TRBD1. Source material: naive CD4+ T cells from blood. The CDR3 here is CASSPDRRWTEAFF. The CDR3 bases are TGTGCCAGCAGCCCGGACAGGAGGTGGACTGAAGCTTTCTTT. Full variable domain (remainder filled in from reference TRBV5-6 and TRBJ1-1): DAGVTQSPTHLIKTRGQQVTLRCSPKSGHDTVSWYQQALGQGPQFIFQYYEEEERQRGNFPDRFSGHQFPNYSSELNVNALLLGDSALYLCASSPDRRWTEAFFGQGTRLTVV.